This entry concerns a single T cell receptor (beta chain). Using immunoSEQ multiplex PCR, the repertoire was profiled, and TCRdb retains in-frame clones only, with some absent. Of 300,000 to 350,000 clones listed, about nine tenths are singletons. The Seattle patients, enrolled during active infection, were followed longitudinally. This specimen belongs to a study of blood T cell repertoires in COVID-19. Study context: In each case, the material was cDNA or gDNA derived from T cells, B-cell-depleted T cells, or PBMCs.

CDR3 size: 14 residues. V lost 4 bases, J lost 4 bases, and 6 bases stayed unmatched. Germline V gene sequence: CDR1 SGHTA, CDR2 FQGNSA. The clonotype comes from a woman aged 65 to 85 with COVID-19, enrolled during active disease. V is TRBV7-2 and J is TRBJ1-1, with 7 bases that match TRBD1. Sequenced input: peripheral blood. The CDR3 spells CASSSQGGGTEAFF. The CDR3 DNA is TGTGCCAGCAGCTCTCAGGGGGGAGGCACTGAAGCTTTCTTT.